One and the same sample provided the 6 T cell receptor beta chains below, sequenced in a study of control samples from healthy donors and cancer patients. Profiled with immunoSEQ multiplex PCR; TCRdb holds only in-frame clones, not every one. The data contain roughly 84,000 clones, 91% of them singletons. The specimen was blood. The receptor set was obtained from a man aged 50 to 59 in good health.

This clone has only one observation. The genes are TRBV11-1 and TRBJ1-1; D is undetermined. The CDR3 sequence is 11 residues long. Trimming took off 10 bases at V and 4 bases at J, with 10 bases between the two ends. Per germline, CDR1 SGHAT and CDR2 FQDESV (reference sequence). As DNA, the CDR3 is TGTGCCACCTCCAGTGGCACTGAAGCTTTCTTT. Its protein product is CATSSGTEAFF.

The chain links TRBV12-3 or TRBV12-4 to TRBJ1-2; D uncertain. The CDR3 has 13 residues. Trimming removed 5 bases at V and 4 bases at J, with 11 bases between. CDR3 nucleotides: TGTGCCAGCAGTCTGGAGGGTAGCTATGGCTACACCTTC. Protein product: CASSLEGSYGYTF.

This clone was seen just once. The gene calls are TRBV11-3 and TRBJ2-2; TRBD2 matches 7 bases. V lost 1 base, J lost 7 bases, and 3 bases stayed unmatched. Germline V gene sequence: CDR1 SGHNT, CDR2 YENEEA. The CDR3 is made up of 14 amino acids. The CDR3 DNA sequence: TGTGCCAGCAGCTTAGCGCGGGGGAACGGGGAGCTGTTTTTT. Its translation: CASSLARGNGELFF.

CDR3: CASTGYGNTEAFF. In nucleotides, the CDR3 is TGTGCCAGCACCGGGTACGGCAACACTGAAGCTTTCTTT. The chain employs TRBV6-5 and TRBJ1-1, with D unresolved. The CDR3 covers 13 residues. CDR1 and CDR2 from the germline V gene are MNHEY and SVGAGI. V shed 7 bases and J shed 2 bases, with 11 bases lying between them.

This rearrangement joins TRBV21-1 to TRBJ1-4. TRBV21-1 is tagged as a pseudogene. This CDR3 contains 12 residues. Here the CDR3 DNA reads TGTGCCAGCGGGGGGGTAGGGGAAAAACTGTTTTTT. It specifies CASGGVGEKLFF.

CDR3 region: CASSDEGGNSLPYEQYF. Here the CDR3 DNA reads TGTGCCAGCAGTGACGAGGGAGGGAATAGCCTCCCCTACGAGCAGTACTTC. The chain employs TRBV6-4 and TRBJ2-7, with 7 bases lining up with TRBD2. From germline, CDR1 is MRHNA and CDR2 SNTAGT. V shed 2 bases and J 2 bases; nucleotides not matched to a gene: 12. The CDR3 runs to 17 residues.